A selection of T cell receptor beta chains follows, all from one sample in a study of blood T cell repertoires in COVID-19. Using immunoSEQ multiplex PCR, the repertoire was profiled, and TCRdb retains in-frame clones only, with some absent. Here the sample spans about 94,000 clones, 75% to 90% being singletons. Input material: peripheral blood. The receptors stem from a human donor in a cohort sampled during active COVID-19. CDR3s include the opening cysteine and the closing phenylalanine or tryptophan. Some rows mark clone size as missing; the rest say once, few, many or name a class of expanded clone.

len: 14; v_gene: TRBV7-3; abundance: .; j_gene: TRBJ2-7; CDR3aa: CASSLRDNSYEQYF
len: 14; v_gene: TRBV30; abundance: .; j_gene: TRBJ1-4; CDR3aa: CAWRSVTSNEKLFF
len: 14; v_gene: TRBV27; abundance: .; j_gene: TRBJ2-7; CDR3aa: CASSLFASSYEQYF
len: 13; v_gene: TRBV5-5; abundance: once; j_gene: TRBJ1-2; CDR3aa: CASSPLMEDGYTF
len: 14; v_gene: TRBV5-4; abundance: .; j_gene: TRBJ2-7; CDR3aa: CASMGDRGKDEQYF
len: 16; v_gene: TRBV27; abundance: once; j_gene: TRBJ2-6; CDR3aa: CASSQQGPPGANVLTF
len: 14; v_gene: TRBV30; abundance: .; j_gene: TRBJ1-1; CDR3aa: CAWARVGTRTEAFF
len: 14; v_gene: TRBV27; abundance: few; j_gene: TRBJ2-7; CDR3aa: CASSKSGSRYEQYF
len: 13; v_gene: TRBV7-9; abundance: .; j_gene: TRBJ1-1; CDR3aa: CASSLAGVVEAFF
len: 15; v_gene: TRBV6-5; abundance: .; j_gene: TRBJ2-7; CDR3aa: CASRGSGSAAYEQYF
len: 16; v_gene: TRBV15; abundance: .; j_gene: TRBJ2-7; CDR3aa: CATSRDWREGHPEQYF
len: 15; v_gene: TRBV7-8; abundance: .; j_gene: TRBJ2-1; CDR3aa: CASSLRDIQYNEQFF
len: 14; v_gene: TRBV14; abundance: once; j_gene: TRBJ2-7; CDR3aa: CASSQLAGVYEQYF
len: 16; v_gene: TRBV5-1; abundance: .; j_gene: TRBJ1-4; CDR3aa: CASSPTPGQAQEKLFF
len: 16; v_gene: TRBV27; abundance: .; j_gene: TRBJ2-5; CDR3aa: CASSLSKGTGGETQYF
len: 16; v_gene: TRBV28; abundance: .; j_gene: TRBJ1-2; CDR3aa: CASSPPGTGRGAGYTF
len: 13; v_gene: TRBV12-3/TRBV12-4; abundance: .; j_gene: TRBJ2-2; CDR3aa: CASSLARTGELFF
len: 14; v_gene: TRBV5-1; abundance: .; j_gene: TRBJ2-7; CDR3aa: CASREREVRDEQYF
len: 14; v_gene: TRBV6-5; abundance: .; j_gene: TRBJ2-7; CDR3aa: CASTGFDGSYEQYF
len: 16; v_gene: TRBV27; abundance: .; j_gene: TRBJ1-3; CDR3aa: CASRSGGTVSGNTIYF
len: 15; v_gene: TRBV18; abundance: .; j_gene: TRBJ2-7; CDR3aa: CASSPPGTGGIEQYF
len: 15; v_gene: TRBV9; abundance: .; j_gene: TRBJ2-1; CDR3aa: CASSVAGAYNNEQFF
len: 13; v_gene: TRBV6-5; abundance: .; j_gene: TRBJ2-7; CDR3aa: CASRTSGSAEQYF
len: 15; v_gene: TRBV7-2; abundance: .; j_gene: TRBJ2-7; CDR3aa: CASSVRDILIGEQYF
len: 14; v_gene: TRBV5-1; abundance: .; j_gene: TRBJ1-1; CDR3aa: CASSSATGGKRAFF
len: 14; v_gene: TRBV28; abundance: .; j_gene: TRBJ1-4; CDR3aa: CASSLFRRGEKLFF
len: 17; v_gene: TRBV28; abundance: .; j_gene: TRBJ2-5; CDR3aa: CASSPERVAGFIGTQYF
len: 15; v_gene: TRBV10-2; abundance: .; j_gene: TRBJ2-2; CDR3aa: CASSLATTSTGELFF
len: 13; v_gene: TRBV7-2; abundance: few; j_gene: TRBJ1-3; CDR3aa: CASSPQGANTIYF
len: 16; v_gene: TRBV21-1; abundance: .; j_gene: TRBJ1-1; CDR3aa: CASSKALTQGGTEAFF
len: 12; v_gene: TRBV30; abundance: .; j_gene: TRBJ1-3; CDR3aa: CAWGYSGNTIYF
len: 15; v_gene: TRBV10-3; abundance: .; j_gene: TRBJ2-1; CDR3aa: CAISDGGRGYNEQFF
len: 14; v_gene: TRBV2; abundance: .; j_gene: TRBJ1-1; CDR3aa: CASSEQGRGTEAFF
len: 16; v_gene: TRBV6-4; abundance: .; j_gene: TRBJ1-5; CDR3aa: CASSAVDRDSNQPQHF
len: 14; v_gene: TRBV7-3; abundance: .; j_gene: TRBJ1-1; CDR3aa: CASSSGGVNTEAFF
len: 19; v_gene: TRBV5-1; abundance: .; j_gene: TRBJ1-2; CDR3aa: CASSSFRDRGRSNRYGYTF
len: 15; v_gene: TRBV5-4; abundance: .; j_gene: TRBJ2-7; CDR3aa: CASSRTGTSGSEQYF
len: 17; v_gene: TRBV18; abundance: .; j_gene: TRBJ1-6; CDR3aa: CASSPPAGTGGRSPLHF
len: 13; v_gene: TRBV6-6; abundance: few; j_gene: TRBJ1-1; CDR3aa: CASSFRGPREAFF